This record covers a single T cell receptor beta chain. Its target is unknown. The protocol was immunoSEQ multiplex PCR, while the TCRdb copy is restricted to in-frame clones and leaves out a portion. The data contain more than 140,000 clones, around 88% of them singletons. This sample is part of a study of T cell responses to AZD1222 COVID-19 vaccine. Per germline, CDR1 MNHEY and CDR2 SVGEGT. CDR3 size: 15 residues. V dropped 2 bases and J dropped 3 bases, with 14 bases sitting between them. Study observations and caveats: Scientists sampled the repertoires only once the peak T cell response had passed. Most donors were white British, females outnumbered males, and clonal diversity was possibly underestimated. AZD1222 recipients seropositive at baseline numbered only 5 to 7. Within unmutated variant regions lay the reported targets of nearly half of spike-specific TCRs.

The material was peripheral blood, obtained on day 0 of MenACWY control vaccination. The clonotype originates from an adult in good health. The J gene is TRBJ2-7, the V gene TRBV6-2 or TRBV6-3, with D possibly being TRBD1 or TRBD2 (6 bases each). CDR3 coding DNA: TGTGCCAGCAGTTACCCAACTAGGGGGGTCTACGAGCAGTACTTC. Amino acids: CASSYPTRGVYEQYF.